This TCR beta chain was retrieved from a study of T cells after yellow fever vaccination. The CDR3 contains 12 residues. The germline CDR1 and CDR2 sequences are KGHSH and LQKENI. V shed 6 bases and J shed 9 bases, with 9 bases lying between them. About this clonotype itself: The antigen is undetermined.

Template switching by 5'RACE produced TCR cDNA, adding a universal primer site and UMIs. One entry per CDR3 protein, called by TCRdb with MiXCR from the 5' RACE reads. Of 360,000 or so distinct CDR3 sequences in the sample, 11% are singletons; the top ten hold roughly 18%. General study results and limits: The secondary response was weaker but peaked faster, day 5 versus 15.

The TCR originated in a man in his late teens or twenties who received the YFV17D yellow fever vaccine. V is TRBV18 and J is TRBJ1-6; tentative D call: TRBD1 (5 bases). Specimen: PBMCs, collected on the day of the first yellow fever vaccination. The CDR3 spells CASSGAVSPLHF. CDR3 DNA sequence: TGTGCCAGCTCCGGGGCGGTTTCACCCCTCCACTTT.